This is a list of T cell receptor beta chains from one sample in a study of OX40 agonist ivuxolimab in advanced cancers. Sequencing used immunoSEQ multiplex PCR; TCRdb keeps in-frame clones, though not all of them. The table lists about 120,000 clones, 75% to 90% of them singletons. Sequences were derived from CD4+ or CD8+ T cells sorted from blood, sampled in a trial of the OX40 agonist ivuxolimab. The origin of the receptors is an adult with an advanced solid tumor such as melanoma, head and neck, liver or kidney cancer. CDR3s include the opening cysteine and the closing phenylalanine or tryptophan. Fields, in order: clone size, J gene, D gene, V gene, CDR3 protein, CDR3 DNA. D genes are given only for firm matches. Clone sizes are given selectively: once, few, many, or a class where the clone is expanded.

abundance: -; j_gene: TRBJ1-5; d_gene: -; v_gene: TRBV28; CDR3aa: CASSPGGRDSNQPQHF; CDR3nt: TGTGCCAGCAGCCCCGGGGGGAGGGATAGCAATCAGCCCCAGCATTTT
abundance: -; j_gene: TRBJ1-5; d_gene: -; v_gene: TRBV2; CDR3aa: CASSDGAPGQPQHF; CDR3nt: TGTGCCAGCAGTGACGGGGCCCCCGGCCAGCCCCAGCATTTT
abundance: -; j_gene: TRBJ1-3; d_gene: -; v_gene: TRBV6-5; CDR3aa: CASNHRTGNTIYF; CDR3nt: TGTGCCAGCAATCACAGGACTGGAAACACCATATATTTT
abundance: -; j_gene: TRBJ2-3; d_gene: -; v_gene: TRBV7-2; CDR3aa: CASSFTAGRSTDTQYF; CDR3nt: TGTGCCAGCAGTTTTACCGCGGGTCGGAGCACAGATACGCAGTATTTT
abundance: -; j_gene: TRBJ1-5; d_gene: -; v_gene: TRBV19; CDR3aa: CASRWGTSNQPQHF; CDR3nt: TGTGCCAGTAGATGGGGGACAAGCAATCAGCCCCAGCATTTT
abundance: -; j_gene: TRBJ2-5; d_gene: TRBD1; v_gene: TRBV7-2; CDR3aa: CASSVLSGQGEETQYF; CDR3nt: TGTGCCAGCAGCGTTCTCTCCGGACAGGGGGAAGAGACCCAGTACTTC
abundance: few; j_gene: TRBJ1-2; d_gene: -; v_gene: TRBV2; CDR3aa: CASRGGFWDGYTF; CDR3nt: TGTGCCAGCAGGGGGGGGTTCTGGGATGGCTACACCTTC
abundance: -; j_gene: TRBJ2-5; d_gene: TRBD1; v_gene: TRBV7-9; CDR3aa: CASSPRDRRTQYF; CDR3nt: TGTGCCAGCAGTCCCCGGGACAGGAGGACCCAGTACTTC
abundance: few; j_gene: TRBJ2-5; d_gene: -; v_gene: TRBV9; CDR3aa: CASSVVPRVGRLKEETQYF; CDR3nt: TGTGCCAGCAGCGTAGTGCCGAGGGTTGGACGTCTCAAGGAAGAGACCCAGTACTTC
abundance: -; j_gene: TRBJ1-3; d_gene: -; v_gene: TRBV10-3; CDR3aa: CAISDGFSGNTIYF; CDR3nt: TGTGCCATCAGTGATGGGTTCTCTGGAAACACCATATATTTT
abundance: few; j_gene: TRBJ2-7; d_gene: -; v_gene: TRBV18; CDR3aa: CASSPTGSNTYEQYF; CDR3nt: TGTGCCAGCTCACCAACCGGGAGCAACACCTACGAGCAGTACTTC